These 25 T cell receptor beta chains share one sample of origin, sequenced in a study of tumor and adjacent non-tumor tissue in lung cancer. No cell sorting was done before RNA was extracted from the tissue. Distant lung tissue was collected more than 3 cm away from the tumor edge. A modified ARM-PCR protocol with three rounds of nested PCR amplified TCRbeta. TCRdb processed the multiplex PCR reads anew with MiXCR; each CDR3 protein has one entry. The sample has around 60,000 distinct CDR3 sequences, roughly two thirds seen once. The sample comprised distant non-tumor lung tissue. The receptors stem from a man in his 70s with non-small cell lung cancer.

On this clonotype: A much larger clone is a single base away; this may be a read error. CDR3: CASSQDQAGPYSEQFF. The CDR3 nucleotides are TGTGCCAGCAGCCAAGATCAGGCGGGGCCCTACAGTGAGCAGTTCTTC. The chain couples TRBV4-2 to TRBJ2-1, with D maybe TRBD2 (6 bases). Germline V gene data show CDR1 as LGHNA and CDR2 as YNFKEQ. The CDR3 is 16 amino acids.

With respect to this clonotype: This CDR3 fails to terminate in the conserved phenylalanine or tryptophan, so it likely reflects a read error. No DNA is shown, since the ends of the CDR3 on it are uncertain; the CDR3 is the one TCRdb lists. CDR3 loop: CASSKTQWGTETFL. This chain joins TRBV11-2 and TRBJ1-1; whether TRBD1, the table's D call, matches the DNA was not checked. CDR1 is SGHAT, CDR2 FQNNGV, per germline. Termini included, the CDR3 measures 14 amino acids.

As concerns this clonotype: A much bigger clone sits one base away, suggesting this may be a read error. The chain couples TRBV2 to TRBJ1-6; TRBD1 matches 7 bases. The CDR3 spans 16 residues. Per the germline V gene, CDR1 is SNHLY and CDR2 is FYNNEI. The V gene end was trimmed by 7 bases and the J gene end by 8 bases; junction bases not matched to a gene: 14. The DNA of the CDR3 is TGTGCCAGCATGCTGTCCCGGGGACAGTCTTATTCACCCCTCCACTTT. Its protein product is CASMLSRGQSYSPLHF. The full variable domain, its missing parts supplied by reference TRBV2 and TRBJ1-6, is EPEVTQTPSHQVTQMGQEVILRCVPISNHLYFYWYRQILGQKVEFLVSFYNNEISEKSEIFDDQFSVERPDGSNFTLKIRSTKLEDSAMYFCASMLSRGQSYSPLHFGNGTRLTVT.

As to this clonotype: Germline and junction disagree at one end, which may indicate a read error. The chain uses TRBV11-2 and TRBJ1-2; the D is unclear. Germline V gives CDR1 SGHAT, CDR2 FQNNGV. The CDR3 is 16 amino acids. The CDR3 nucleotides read TGTGCCGGCAGCCGAACTAGGGTCAGGTTTTACTATGGCTACACCTTC. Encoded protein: CAGSRTRVRFYYGYTF.

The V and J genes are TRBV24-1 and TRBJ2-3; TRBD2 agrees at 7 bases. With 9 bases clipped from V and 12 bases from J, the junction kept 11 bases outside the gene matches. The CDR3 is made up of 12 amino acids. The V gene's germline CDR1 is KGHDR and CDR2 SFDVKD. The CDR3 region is CATEDTREIQYF. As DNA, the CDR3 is TGTGCCACCGAGGACACGCGGGAGATTCAGTATTTT.

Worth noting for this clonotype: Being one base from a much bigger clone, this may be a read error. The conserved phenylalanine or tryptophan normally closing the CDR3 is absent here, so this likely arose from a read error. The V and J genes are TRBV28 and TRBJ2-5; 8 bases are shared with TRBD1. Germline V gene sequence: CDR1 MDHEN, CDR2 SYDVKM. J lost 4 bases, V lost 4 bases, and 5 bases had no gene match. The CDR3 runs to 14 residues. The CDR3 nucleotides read TGTGCCAGCAGTTCTCAACAGGGGGTAGAGACCCAGTACATC. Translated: CASSSQQGVETQYI.

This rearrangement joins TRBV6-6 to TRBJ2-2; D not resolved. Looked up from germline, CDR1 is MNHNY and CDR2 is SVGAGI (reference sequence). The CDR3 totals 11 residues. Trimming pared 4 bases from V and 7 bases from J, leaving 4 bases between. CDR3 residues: CASSSVGELFF. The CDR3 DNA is TGTGCCAGCAGTTCGGTCGGGGAGCTGTTTTTT.

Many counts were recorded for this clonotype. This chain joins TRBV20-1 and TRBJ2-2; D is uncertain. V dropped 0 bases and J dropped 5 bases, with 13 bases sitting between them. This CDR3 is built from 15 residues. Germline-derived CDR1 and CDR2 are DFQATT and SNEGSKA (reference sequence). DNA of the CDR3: TGCAGTGCTAGAGATATCGAAGCAGGTACCGGGGAGCTGTTTTTT. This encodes CSARDIEAGTGELFF.

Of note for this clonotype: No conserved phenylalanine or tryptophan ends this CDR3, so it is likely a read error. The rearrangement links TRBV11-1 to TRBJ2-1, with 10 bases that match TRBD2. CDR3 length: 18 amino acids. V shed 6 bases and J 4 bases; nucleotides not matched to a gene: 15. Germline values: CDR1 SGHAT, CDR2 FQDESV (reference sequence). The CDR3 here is CASSPTRLVAGGYNEQFL. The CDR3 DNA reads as TGTGCCAGCAGTCCAACTCGTCTGGTAGCGGGGGGATACAATGAGCAGTTCTTA.

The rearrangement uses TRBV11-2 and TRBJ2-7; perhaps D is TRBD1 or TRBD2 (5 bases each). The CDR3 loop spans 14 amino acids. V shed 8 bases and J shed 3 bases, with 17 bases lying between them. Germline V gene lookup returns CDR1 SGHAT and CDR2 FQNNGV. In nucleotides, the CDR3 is TGTGCCAGCTGCGTGGGAGACAGAAACTACGAGCAGTACTTC. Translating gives CASCVGDRNYEQYF.

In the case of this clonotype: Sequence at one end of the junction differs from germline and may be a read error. The CDR3 nucleotides read TGCGCCATCAGCCTTAGAGGGGGGGCCAGAGATACGCAGTATTTT. Translating gives CAISLRGGARDTQYF. This rearrangement joins TRBV10-3 to TRBJ2-3; possible D gene TRBD2, 7 bases. The CDR3 is 15 amino acids. Germline CDR1 ENHRY, CDR2 SYGVKD.

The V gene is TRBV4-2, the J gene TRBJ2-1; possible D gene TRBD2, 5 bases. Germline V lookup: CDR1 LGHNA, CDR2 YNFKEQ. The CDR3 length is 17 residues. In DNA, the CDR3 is TGTGGGAGCAGCCAAGACCCTAGCACCCGCTCCTACAATGAGCAGTTCTTC. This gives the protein CGSSQDPSTRSYNEQFF.

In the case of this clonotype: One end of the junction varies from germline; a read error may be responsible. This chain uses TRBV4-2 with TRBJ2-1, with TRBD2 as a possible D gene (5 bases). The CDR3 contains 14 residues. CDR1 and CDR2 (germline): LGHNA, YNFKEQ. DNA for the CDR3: TGTGCCAGCGGCCAAGACTCAGGCGGAGGAGGTCGGTTCTTC. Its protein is CASGQDSGGGGRFF.

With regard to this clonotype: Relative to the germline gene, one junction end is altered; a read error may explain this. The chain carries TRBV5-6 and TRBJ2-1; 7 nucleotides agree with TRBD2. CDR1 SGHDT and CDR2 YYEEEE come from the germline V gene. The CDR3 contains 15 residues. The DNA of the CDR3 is TGTGCCAGCAGCTTCAATAACGGGGGGTACAATGAGCAGTTATTC. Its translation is CASSFNNGGYNEQLF.

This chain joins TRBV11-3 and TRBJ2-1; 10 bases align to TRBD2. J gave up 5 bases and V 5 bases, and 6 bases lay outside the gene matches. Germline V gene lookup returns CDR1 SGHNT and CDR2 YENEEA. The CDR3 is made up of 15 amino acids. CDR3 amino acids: CASSPLAGADNEQFF. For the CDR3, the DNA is TGTGCCAGCAGCCCTCTAGCGGGGGCTGACAATGAGCAGTTCTTC.

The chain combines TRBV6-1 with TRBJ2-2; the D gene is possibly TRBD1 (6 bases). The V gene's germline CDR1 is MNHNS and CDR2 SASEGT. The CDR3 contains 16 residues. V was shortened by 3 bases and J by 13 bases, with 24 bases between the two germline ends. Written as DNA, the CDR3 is TGTGCCAGCAGTGATTCACAGGGTTCTGACACCCGGGGGCTGTTTTTT. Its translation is CASSDSQGSDTRGLFF.

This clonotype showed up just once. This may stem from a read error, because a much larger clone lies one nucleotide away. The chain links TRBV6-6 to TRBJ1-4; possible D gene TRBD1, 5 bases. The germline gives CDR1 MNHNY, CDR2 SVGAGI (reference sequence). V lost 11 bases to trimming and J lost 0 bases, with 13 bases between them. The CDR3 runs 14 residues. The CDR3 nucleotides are TGTGCCGCCGGGGACGTCGCAACTAATGAAAAACTGTTTTTT. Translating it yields CAAGDVATNEKLFF.

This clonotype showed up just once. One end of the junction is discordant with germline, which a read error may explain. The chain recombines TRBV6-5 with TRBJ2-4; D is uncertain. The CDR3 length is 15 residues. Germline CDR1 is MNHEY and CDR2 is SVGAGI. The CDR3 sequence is CASSYRGRPQGVQNF. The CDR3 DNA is TGTGCCAGCAGTTACAGAGGAAGGCCCCAAGGCGTTCAGAACTTC.

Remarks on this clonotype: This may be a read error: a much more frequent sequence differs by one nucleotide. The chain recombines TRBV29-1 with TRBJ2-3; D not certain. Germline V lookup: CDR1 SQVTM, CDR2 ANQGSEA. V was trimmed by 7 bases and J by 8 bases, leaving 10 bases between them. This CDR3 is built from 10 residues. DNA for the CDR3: TGCAGCGCTGTCCGTAGTACGCAGTATTTT. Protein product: CSAVRSTQYF.

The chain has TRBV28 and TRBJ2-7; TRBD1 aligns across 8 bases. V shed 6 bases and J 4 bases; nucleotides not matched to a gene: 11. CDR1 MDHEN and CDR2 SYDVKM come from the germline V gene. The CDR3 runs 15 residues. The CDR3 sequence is CASRTAGQESYEQYF. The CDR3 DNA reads TGTGCCAGCAGGACGGCGGGACAGGAGTCATACGAGCAGTACTTC.

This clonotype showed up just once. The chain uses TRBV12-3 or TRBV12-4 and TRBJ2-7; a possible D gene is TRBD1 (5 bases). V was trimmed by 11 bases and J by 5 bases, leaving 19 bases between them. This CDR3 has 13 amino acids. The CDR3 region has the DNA TGTGCCTGCACCTACTCCAGGGTAGACGAGCAGTACTTC. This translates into CACTYSRVDEQYF.

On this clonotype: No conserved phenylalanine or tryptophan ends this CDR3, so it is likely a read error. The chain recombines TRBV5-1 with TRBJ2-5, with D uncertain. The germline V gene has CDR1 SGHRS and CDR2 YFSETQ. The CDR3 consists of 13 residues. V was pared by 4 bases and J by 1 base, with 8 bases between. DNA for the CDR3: TGCGCCAGCAGCCAAAACATCCAAGAGACCCAGTACTTA. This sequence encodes CASSQNIQETQYL.

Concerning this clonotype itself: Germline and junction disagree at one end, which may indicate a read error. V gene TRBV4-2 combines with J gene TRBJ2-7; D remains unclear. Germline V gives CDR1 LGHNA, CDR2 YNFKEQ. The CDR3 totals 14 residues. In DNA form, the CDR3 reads TGTGCCAGCAACAAAGATGTGGATTCCTACGATCAGTACTTC. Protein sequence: CASNKDVDSYDQYF.

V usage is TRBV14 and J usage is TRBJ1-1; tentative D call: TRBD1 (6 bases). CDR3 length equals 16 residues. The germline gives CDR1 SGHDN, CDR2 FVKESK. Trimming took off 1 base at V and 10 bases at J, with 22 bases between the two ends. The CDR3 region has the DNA TGTGCCAGCAGCCAAGGGGGGGCAGTTCCCCACCGAGGAGCTTTCTTT. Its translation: CASSQGGAVPHRGAFF.

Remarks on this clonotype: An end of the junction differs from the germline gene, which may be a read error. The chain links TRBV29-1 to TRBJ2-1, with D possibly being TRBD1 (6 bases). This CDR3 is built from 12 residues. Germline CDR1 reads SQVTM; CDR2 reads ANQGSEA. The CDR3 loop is CSVYGAGDEQFF. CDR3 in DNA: TGCAGCGTTTATGGGGCAGGGGACGAGCAATTCTTC.